This entry features one TCR beta chain sequence. The antigen is unknown. This sample stems from a study of cytomegalovirus exposure and HLA in healthy donors. Study-level points and caveats: By HLA locus, TCR association rates varied in a later analysis, with DRB1 showing the most and HLA-C the fewest. In a later analysis, at a false discovery rate of 0.05, about 16,000 TCR beta sequences matched HLA alleles. Reports state that TCR beta sequences accurately predicted most subjects' HLA-A and HLA-B alleles. Common viral pathogens seemed, in a later analysis, to connect with several of the most significant clusters.

Germline V gives CDR1 SGHTA, CDR2 FQGTGA. Trimming cost V 6 bases and J 5 bases, with 16 bases left between them. This CDR3 has 14 residues. It was with 60 Vbeta and 13 Jbeta primers that the PCR ran. The table came from immunoSEQ multiplex PCR; TCRdb's copy has only in-frame clones and leaves some out. This repertoire includes more than 40,000 clones. The sequence was obtained from a man aged 40-55 years in good health and CMV-seropositive. V usage is TRBV7-3 and J usage is TRBJ2-5; the D gene is possibly TRBD1 (5 bases). Input material: PBMCs. The CDR3: CASSLYRNAETQYF. The CDR3 DNA is TGTGCCAGCAGTTTATACAGGAATGCGGAGACCCAGTACTTC.